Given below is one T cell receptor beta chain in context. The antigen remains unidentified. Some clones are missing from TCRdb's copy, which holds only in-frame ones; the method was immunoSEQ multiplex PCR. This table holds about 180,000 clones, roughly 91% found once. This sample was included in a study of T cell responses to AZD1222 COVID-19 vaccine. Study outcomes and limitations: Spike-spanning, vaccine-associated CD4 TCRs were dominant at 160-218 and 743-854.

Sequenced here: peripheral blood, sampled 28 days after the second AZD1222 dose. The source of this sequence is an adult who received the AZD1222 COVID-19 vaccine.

The CDR3 loop is CASSLQTGQGGTGELFF. CDR3 DNA sequence: TGTGCCAGCAGCTTGCAGACGGGGCAGGGAGGGACCGGGGAGCTGTTTTTT. The chain is built from TRBV5-4 and TRBJ2-2; 7 nucleotides match TRBD2. Unmatched junction bases numbered 11, after V lost 1 base and J lost 5 bases. In germline, CDR1 is SGHNT, CDR2 YYREEE (reference sequence). There are 17 residues in the CDR3.